This is a list of T cell receptor beta chains from one sample in a study of synovial regulatory T cells in juvenile arthritis. Clones were sequenced by immunoSEQ multiplex PCR, and TCRdb holds only the in-frame ones, with some missing. This sample's clone table lists about 2,200 clones. The source material was Treg cells from the synovium. These TCRs come from a donor aged 2-30 years with juvenile idiopathic arthritis. Each CDR3 is given with its conserved first and last residue. Fields, in order: J gene, clone size, V gene, CDR3 protein. Size is stated for part of the rows, as once, few or many counts, or as a class when the clone is expanded.

>TRBJ2-1|.|TRBV28
CASSLNRGPRPNEQFF
>TRBJ2-1|.|TRBV5-5
CASSLTSGGANEQFF
>TRBJ1-4|medium-sized|TRBV6-1
CASSLTGMGSEKLFF
>TRBJ2-5|.|TRBV7-6
CASSIGVAGAGGTQYF
>TRBJ1-1|.|TRBV5-4
CANSTVSGFDTEAFF
>TRBJ2-1|medium-sized|TRBV10-3
CAISKEPRGNEQFF
>TRBJ2-5|medium-sized|TRBV19
CASSIWGTSGETQYF
>TRBJ2-5|.|TRBV9
CASSVFGSAETQYF
>TRBJ2-1|medium-sized|TRBV18
CASSPADEQFF
>TRBJ2-3|medium-sized|TRBV19
CASSMGTKTDTQYF
>TRBJ2-1|.|TRBV7-8
CASSLPGGRGNEQFF
>TRBJ1-1|medium-sized|TRBV15
CATSRDHQGKGKNTEAFF
>TRBJ2-7|medium-sized|TRBV19
CASSILAGSTYEQYF
>TRBJ2-1|.|TRBV9
CASSVGGGNNEQFF
>TRBJ2-2|.|TRBV18
CASSPQGGPNTGALFF
>TRBJ2-1|medium-sized|TRBV29-1
CSAESPTSNEQFF
>TRBJ1-2|medium-sized|TRBV6-5
CASSYSWPGWIYGYTF
>TRBJ1-2|medium-sized|TRBV5-1
CASSRDSNYGYTF
>TRBJ1-4|medium-sized|TRBV14
CASSRMVDGEKLFF
>TRBJ1-1|.|TRBV5-1
CASSLEGATEAFF
>TRBJ1-1|medium-sized|TRBV19
CASNPRGTGVNEAFF
>TRBJ2-2|medium-sized|TRBV5-1
CASSLGLAANTGELFF
>TRBJ2-3|medium-sized|TRBV7-9
CASSSRQGLTDTQYF
>TRBJ1-4|medium-sized|TRBV6-1
CASSRDRAAEKLFF
>TRBJ1-6|medium-sized|TRBV9
CASSVGTGNSPLHF
>TRBJ2-1|medium-sized|TRBV13
CASSLRRGVYNEQFF
>TRBJ2-7|.|TRBV6-5
CASSPGTNLYEQYF
>TRBJ2-6|.|TRBV11-2
CASSLEGTFSGANVLTF
>TRBJ2-2|.|TRBV12-5
CASGFGGSTGELFF
>TRBJ2-7|medium-sized|TRBV6-1
CASSLGQGETYEQYF
>TRBJ2-1|.|TRBV9
CASSGAREGPRLEQFF